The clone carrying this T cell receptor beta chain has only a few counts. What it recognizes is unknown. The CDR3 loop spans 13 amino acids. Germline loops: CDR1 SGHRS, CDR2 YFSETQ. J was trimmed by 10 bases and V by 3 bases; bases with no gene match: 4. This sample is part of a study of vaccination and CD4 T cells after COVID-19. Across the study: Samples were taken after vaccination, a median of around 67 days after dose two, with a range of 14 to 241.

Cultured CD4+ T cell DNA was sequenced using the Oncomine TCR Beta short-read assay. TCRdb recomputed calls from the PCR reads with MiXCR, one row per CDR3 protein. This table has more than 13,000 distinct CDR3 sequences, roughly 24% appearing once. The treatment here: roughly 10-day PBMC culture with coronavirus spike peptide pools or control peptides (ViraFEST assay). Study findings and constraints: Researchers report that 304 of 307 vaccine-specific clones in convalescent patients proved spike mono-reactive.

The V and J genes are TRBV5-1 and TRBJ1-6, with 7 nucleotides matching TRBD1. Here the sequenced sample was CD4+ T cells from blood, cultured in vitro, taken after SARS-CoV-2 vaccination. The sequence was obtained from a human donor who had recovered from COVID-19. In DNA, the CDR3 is TGCGCCAGCAGCTACCAACAGGGGTCACCCCTCCACTTT. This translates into CASSYQQGSPLHF.